This note documents a single TCR beta chain sequence. TCRdb re-derived calls from the PCR reads in MiXCR, one entry per CDR3 protein. Here the sample spans 3,000 to 4,000 distinct CDR3 sequences, around 50% being singletons. This sample was taken from a study of CD4 and CD8 cells across lung adenocarcinoma regions. Trimming left V 0 bases short and J 6 bases short, with 7 bases between. Looked up from germline, CDR1 is SGHTA and CDR2 is FQGNSA. The CDR3 is made up of 13 amino acids. Localized lung adenocarcinoma, a non-small cell lung cancer, affected the donors. This receptor was obtained from a female donor with lung adenocarcinoma. The CD4 and CD8 labels of this study may be unreliable. Sample: CD4+ T cells from the center of a lung tumor. The chain recombines TRBV7-2 with TRBJ2-3; D unresolved. CDR3 nucleotides: TGTGCCAGCAGCTTAGCAGAGAGGGATACGCAGTATTTT. Protein sequence: CASSLAERDTQYF.